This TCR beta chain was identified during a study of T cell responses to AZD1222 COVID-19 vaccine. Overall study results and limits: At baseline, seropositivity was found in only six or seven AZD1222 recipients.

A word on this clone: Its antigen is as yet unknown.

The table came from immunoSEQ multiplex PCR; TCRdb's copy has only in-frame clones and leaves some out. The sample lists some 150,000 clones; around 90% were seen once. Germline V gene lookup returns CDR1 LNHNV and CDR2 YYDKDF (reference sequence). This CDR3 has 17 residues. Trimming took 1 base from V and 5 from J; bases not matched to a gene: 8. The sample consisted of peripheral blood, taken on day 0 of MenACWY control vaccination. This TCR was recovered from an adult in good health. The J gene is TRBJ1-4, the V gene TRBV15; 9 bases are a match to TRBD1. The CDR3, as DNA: TGTGCCACCAGCAGAGCCGCAACCGGGACAGGGAATGAAAAACTGTTTTTT. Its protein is CATSRAATGTGNEKLFF.